This T cell receptor beta chain was sequenced in a study of CD8+ T cells in alopecia areata. Overall study context: Tofacitinib exposure lasted 6 to 18 months, followed by 6 months off drug. Study observations and caveats: Sequenced scalp T cells also include alphabeta T cells resident in normal skin.

After isolation, RNA underwent reverse transcription to generate cDNA as the sequencing template. Assay: immunoSEQ multiplex PCR; the TCRdb copy retains only in-frame clones and omits some. In the table there are 120,000 or so clones, less than 45% of which are singletons. The CDR3 runs 16 residues. Germline V lookup: CDR1 SGHNT, CDR2 YYREEE (reference sequence). V lost 0 bases, J lost 9 bases, and 6 bases stayed unmatched. This clone has only a few counts. Its target is unknown. Sequences were obtained from CD4+ T cells sorted from blood. J is TRBJ2-6 and V is TRBV5-4; 10 bases agree with TRBD1. The sequence came from a human donor with alopecia areata. This CDR3 is CASSLAGQGDDNVLTF. DNA for the CDR3: TGTGCCAGCAGCTTGGCCGGACAGGGGGACGACAACGTCCTGACTTTC. The entire variable domain, with the rest obtained from reference TRBV5-4 and TRBJ2-6, is as follows: ETGVTQSPTHLIKTRGQQVTLRCSSQSGHNTVSWYQQALGQGPQFIFQYYREEENGRGNFPPRFSGLQFPNYSSELNVNALELDDSALYLCASSLAGQGDDNVLTFGAGSRLTVL.